The present entry profiles one T cell receptor beta chain with its context. Its antigen is not identified. The whole isolated RNA underwent reverse transcription, so sequencing captured expressed TCRB transcripts. Here immunoSEQ multiplex PCR was the method, and the copy in TCRdb shows in-frame clones only, minus some. Among under 850,000 clones listed, roughly an eighth were seen once. The record originates from a study of beta chain features in type 1 diabetes. General study results and limits: There was a moderate but significant shortening of TCRB CDR3s in all four CD4+ subsets of Type 1 diabetes patients.

Sequenced material: naive CD4+ T cells from blood. The sequence derives from a man aged 18 to 30 with type 1 diabetes.

The DNA for the CDR3 is TGTGCCTGGACTCCGGGACAGGGGGCATACAATGAGCAGTTCTTC. This codes for CAWTPGQGAYNEQFF. V gene TRBV30 combines with J gene TRBJ2-1, with 12 bases fitting TRBD1. Per germline, CDR1 GTSNPN and CDR2 SVGIG (reference sequence). CDR3 length equals 15 residues. Germline trimming cut 4 bases from V and 4 bases from J; bases unmatched to any gene: 5.